Sequencing of this T cell receptor beta chain was carried out in a study of beta chain features in type 1 diabetes (dated by TCRdb to between 2018 and 2020). About the study as a whole: Mean age, gender distribution, total cell number and subset yield did not differ between patients and healthy donors. A total of roughly 99,000,000 sorted cells were examined across all samples, and the number of cells per subset was strongly correlated with RNA yield. The study compared the TCRB repertoires of sorted circulating CD4+ T cell subsets in recently diagnosed type 1 diabetes patients with those in matched healthy donors. Whereas all 30 or so donors provided naive and central memory subsets, regulatory and stem cell-like memory subsets were isolated from just 8 patients and roughly eight healthy donors.

Notes on this clone: Its recognized antigen is unknown. Within one base of it there is no much larger clone, and no base qualities were kept. The sample contains more than one DNA sequence encoding this CDR3.

A single peripheral blood draw of about 120 mL on average was collected from each donor into heparinised tubes. A BD FACSAria II and a panel including CD45RO, CCR7, CD25, CD127, CD95 and CD27 were used to sort naive, central memory, regulatory and stem cell-like memory CD4+ T cells. A purity above 95% was achieved for all sorted populations. PBMCs were isolated immediately by Lymphoprep density gradient centrifugation and stained directly without culture. So that batch effects would be minimized, each experiment stained and sorted samples in pairs, pairing one healthy donor with one patient. All of the isolated RNA was reverse transcribed with the High Capacity cDNA Reverse Transcription Kit, so expressed TCRB transcripts were sequenced. Naive, central memory and regulatory T cell samples underwent deep immunoSEQ sequencing, averaging approximately 3.5 million total reads per sample. Sorted cells were lysed in RLT buffer, and RNA was extracted using DNase-treated RNeasy Micro or Mini kits according to cell number. Each cell subset was processed separately to prevent cross-contamination, with patient and healthy donor samples processed together. TCRB sequences were amplified from cDNA with the immunoSEQ multiplex PCR, producing 87-bp fragments spanning the CDR3 region. The amplicons were sequenced using the Illumina HiSeq platform. Turning to the authors' computational methods: PCR bias was computationally corrected using synthetic template baselines, reads within Hamming distance 2 were collapsed, and singletons that could not be merged were discarded. Reads were aligned to IMGT to assign V, D and J genes, CDR3 length, and insertions or deletions at six rearrangement sites. Clonotype counts were normalized to sorted cell number within each subset before computing true diversity and Gini coefficients with the tcR R package. Repertoire sharing was quantified using the overlap coefficient calculated on TCRB nucleotide sequences. Out-of-frame TCRB sequences from naive cells were analyzed to stand in for the pre-selection repertoire. TCRdb retrieved this table from immuneACCESS and kept in-frame rearrangements only. Not all clones are present; in checked studies, unresolved V genes account for under half, and no reason is known for the remainder. V and J calls and clone size are copied from that table; D and trimming were computed from the DNA. Counted in this sample were under 950,000 clones; 17% of them appeared once. The ten most abundant clones make up about 0.02% of the sample.

Cut back by 2 bases and 3 bases, the V and J ends lie 7 bases apart. Reading from cysteine to phenylalanine, the CDR3 counts 13 amino acids. Only the CDR3 portion is preserved as DNA: 39 bases, with reading frame beginning at the first base. Sequences MNHEY (CDR1) and SVGAGI (CDR2) are obtained from the germline V gene. Study-wide findings and limitations: A moderate but significant shortening of TCRB CDR3 length was observed in type 1 diabetes patients in all four CD4+ subsets. Patients with type 1 diabetes made fewer insertions and deleted more nucleotides at VDJ recombination sites, implying thymic rearrangement abnormalities. Because cDNA was sequenced instead of genomic DNA, highly expressing activated cells could be over-represented, though the groups showed no difference in activation or CD3 levels. Naive, central memory and regulatory TCRB repertoires appeared to be more alike among patients than among healthy donors. Shorter templates might have been favored by PCR, but patient and control samples were amplified and corrected together, so both groups would have been affected equally by any skew. Because small numbers of individuals were included in the HLA sub-analyses, any influence of HLA type on TCRB rearrangement was left unresolved.

This receptor chain uses TRBV6-5 and TRBJ2-5; 6 matching bases give a weak D call of TRBD2. This sequence was found in a woman aged 18-30 years in good health. Specimen: naive CD4+ T cells from blood. This specimen's cell subset or site label, interpreted: true naive CD4+ T cells. The nucleotide sequence reads TGTGCCAGCAGTTACCGCGGGAAAGAGACCCAGTACTTC. Its translation reads: CASSYRGKETQYF.